These 7 T cell receptor beta chains originate from one sample sequenced in a study of T-cell reconstitution after alpha-beta-depleted transplantation in children (TCRdb year 2016). The treatment or condition tag for this specimen amounts to: allogeneic hematopoietic cell transplantation with graft depleted of TCRalphabeta T cells and CD19 B cells. Library construction relied on PCR. For sequencing, an Illumina HiSeq 2500 was employed. To normalize quantification of the TCRbeta repertoire, the TCR libraries were built with molecular barcoding that relied on unique molecular identifiers. TCRdb reanalyzed the raw reads on its own, using fastp at Q25 for trimming and MiXCR for clone calling, and kept in-frame beta chains. Rows with one shared CDR3 protein collapse into an entry with the most common genes and DNA. This sample lists fewer than 350,000 distinct CDR3 sequences; 11% were detected once. The top ten hold about 20% of the sample.

Sequencing was performed on peripheral blood, taken 180 days after TCRalphabeta/CD19-depleted stem cell transplant. These receptors originate from a male patient between 2 and 15 years old who had a stem cell transplant for chronic granulomatous disease, so the T cells may come from the graft donor.

The V call is TRBV12-3 or TRBV12-4, the J call TRBJ1-1; D remains ambiguous. This CDR3 is built from 13 residues. V lost 6 bases and J lost 2, with 10 bases in between. Here the CDR3 reads CASRGRINTEAFF. For the CDR3, the DNA is TGTGCCAGCAGGGGGAGGATAAACACTGAAGCTTTCTTT.

This clonotype was picked up many times. The J gene is TRBJ2-2, the V gene TRBV12-3 or TRBV12-4; D is perhaps TRBD1 (5 bases). Trimming cost V 4 bases and J 7 bases, with 22 bases left between them. The CDR3 runs 17 residues. The CDR3 region has the DNA TGTGCCAGCAGTTCCCAAACCAGACGAATCGGACACGGGGAGCTGTTTTTT. This sequence encodes CASSSQTRRIGHGELFF.

The rearrangement uses TRBV24-1 and TRBJ2-5, with 7 bases fitting TRBD2. The CDR3 totals 15 residues. Germline-derived CDR1 and CDR2 are KGHDR and SFDVKD. Germline trimming cut 7 bases from V and 4 bases from J; bases unmatched to any gene: 11. CDR3 DNA sequence: TGTGCCACCAGCACTAAAACGGGAGGCGGAGAGACCCAGTACTTC. Translation gives CATSTKTGGGETQYF.

As concerns this clonotype: A much larger clone is a single base away; this may be a read error. The chain employs TRBV20-1 and TRBJ2-1; tentative D call: TRBD2 (6 bases). V was pared by 6 bases and J by 3 bases, with 27 bases between. This CDR3 is 18 amino acids long. CDR1 is DFQATT, CDR2 SNEGSKA, per germline (reference sequence). The CDR3 spells CSANTRGFSAGLYNEQFF. DNA for the CDR3: TGCAGTGCCAATACTCGGGGGTTCAGCGCGGGCCTCTACAATGAGCAGTTCTTC.

This clonotype has ten or more counts. The chain employs TRBV20-1 and TRBJ2-7; D is undetermined. The germline V and J ends were trimmed by 4 bases and 0 bases, with 13 bases remaining between them. Germline CDR1 is DFQATT and CDR2 is SNEGSKA (reference sequence). This CDR3 comprises 14 residues. CDR3 DNA: TGCAGTGCTATAAGGACCTCGAGCTCCTACGAGCAGTACTTC. Translating gives CSAIRTSSSYEQYF.

This clonotype was observed at least ten times. The chain links TRBV29-1 to TRBJ2-4; 13 nucleotides match TRBD2. This CDR3 has 16 amino acids. The J segment lost 2 bases and the V segment lost 7 bases, leaving 8 bases of the junction unmatched. Germline assignment: CDR1 SQVTM and CDR2 ANQGSEA. Written as DNA, the CDR3 is TGCAGCGCCCAGGGCGGGACTAGCGGGACCAAAAACATTCAGTACTTC. Amino acid sequence: CSAQGGTSGTKNIQYF. The whole variable domain, filled in from reference TRBV29-1 and TRBJ2-4, reads SAVISQKPSRDICQRGTSLTIQCQVDSQVTMMFWYRQQPGQSLTLIATANQGSEATYESGFVIDKFPISRPNLTFSTLTVSNMSPEDSSIYLCSAQGGTSGTKNIQYFGAGTRLSVL.

This clonotype was detected ten times or more. The chain recombines TRBV20-1 with TRBJ2-1, with 8 positions matching TRBD1. The CDR3 is 18 amino acids. V was clipped by 1 base and J by 5 bases; unmatched bases: 16. Per germline, CDR1 DFQATT and CDR2 SNEGSKA (reference sequence). CDR3 sequence: CSARGGRGRRSPNNEQFF. The CDR3 nucleotides read TGCAGTGCTAGAGGGGGCAGGGGGCGGAGGAGCCCAAACAATGAGCAGTTCTTC.